This T cell receptor beta chain stems from a study of neurological immune-mediated disorders. On this clonotype: Antigen specificity is unknown.

TCRdb analysed the 5' RACE reads with MiXCR anew, one entry per CDR3 protein. The sample comprises under 90,000 distinct CDR3 sequences, roughly 9.9% of which are singletons, and about 1.7% rests with the top ten. Germline values: CDR1 SGHRS, CDR2 YFSETQ. V gave up 4 bases and J gave up 5 bases, with 15 bases separating them. The length of the CDR3 is 14 residues. Whole-study results and caveats: Among expanded clones, no CDR3 amino acid sequences were shared across subjects, a pattern suggesting private repertoires in all groups.

Unsorted libraries were prepared from 2 million PBMCs that had been stored at -80 C. This receptor was obtained from a man aged 45-65 years in good health. The chain uses TRBV5-1 and TRBJ2-5; TRBD1 is a possible D gene (7 bases). The sequencing input was PBMCs. This chain's CDR3 is CASSGGTVKETQYF. The CDR3 DNA follows: TGCGCCAGCAGCGGAGGGACAGTAAAGGAGACCCAGTACTTC.